This T cell receptor (beta chain) is drawn from a study of cytomegalovirus exposure and HLA in healthy donors (dated by TCRdb to the late 2010s). Study-level background: In an earlier analysis of 450 to 750 of the donors, about 270 Gb of sequence data and 100 million or so unique TCR beta sequences from about 179 million T cells were reported. An early release covering about 600 HLA-typed donors comprised around 300 gigabases of sequencing data and around 85 million unique TCR sequences. Among the roughly 380 genotyped donors, under 90% belonged to the genetic ancestry cluster associated with self-reported Caucasian donors. The study aimed to test whether signatures of past pathogen exposure could be identified by cataloging public T cell receptors. The study profiled the T cell repertoires of hundreds of subjects by immunosequencing and related them to cytomegalovirus serostatus. Along with the approximately 600-subject first cohort, a separate validation cohort of over 90 different subjects was used. High-throughput TCR immunosequencing, statistical association of individual TCRs with disease status, and machine learning were combined to predict cytomegalovirus infection status. A later analysis re-examined previously published TCR beta repertoires from about 670 donors and added high-resolution HLA genotyping to investigate patterns of TCR occurrence. The later analysis used no new phenotypic data to find candidate immune exposures, relying instead on TCR beta sequences and their occurrence across donors. To decide whether each TCR beta V gene segment behaved as functional or pseudogenic, an earlier analysis of some 570 of the donors relied on high-throughput TCR beta sequencing. Donor age, sex, ethnicity and CMV serostatus were compiled alongside the repertoire data. A later genetic analysis used genome-wide SNP genotypes for about 65% of the roughly 700 donors, treating that subset as a discovery cohort. Every repertoire in the discovery cohort had been generated on one and the same sequencing platform. HLA typing included class I and class II loci at four-digit resolution. Typing coverage differed by locus: A, B, C, DRB1 and DQB1 were typed in about 620-630 donors, DQA1 in around 500, DPA1 in nearly 610, and DPB1 in around 490. Five DR-DQ haplotypes were treated as single units for association and clustering because of strong linkage in the cohort. Across approximately 400 genotyped donors of the cohort, an average of roughly 230,000 unique TCR beta nucleotide sequences per donor were sequenced, and 15% to 20% of those sequences were non-productive. Beyond this particular receptor, the publication reports: According to a later analysis, parvovirus B19, influenza, CMV and Epstein-Barr virus appeared linked to several top co-occurrence clusters. A later genetic analysis reported fewer N-insertions in productive TCRs among donors in an Asian-associated ancestry cluster than the roughly 700-donor mean. The study listed 150 to 200 TCR beta chains as associated with cytomegalovirus. Roughly uniform sequencing depth across donors was assumed in presence/absence analyses, although this assumption may not hold. Only TCR beta chains were sequenced in this cohort, and the absence of alpha or paired-chain data limited detectable features. Most TCR sequences were seen in very few donors, while some public TCRs were found in many individuals. An association between a missense DCLRE1C variant and V-gene and J-gene trimming of TCR beta chains was found in a later genetic analysis and replicated in an independent cohort. Linkage disequilibrium might explain the correlated functional status among segregating V segments, but an unknown experimental factor could not be ruled out. A further reported finding was that TCR beta sequences accurately predicted the HLA-A and HLA-B alleles for most subjects in the first cohort. A group of highly shared sequence variants was considered likely to be a technical artifact of the sequencing pipeline. In a later analysis, about 17,000 TCR beta sequences were associated with specific HLA alleles at a false discovery rate of 0.05. The authors suggested that the approach could potentially be generalized to other disease states and immunological phenotypes. In a later analysis, the rate of TCR association differed among HLA loci, with DRB1 alleles having the most associated TCRs and HLA-C alleles having the fewest. Because HLA typing was missing for some donors at each locus, association tests included only the typed subset. In a later analysis, HLA-associated TCR beta chains were found to be more clonally expanded and to have lower generation probabilities than equally common non-associated chains. Over 15 rarely observed V segments, including chromosome 9 orphons, were excluded from the earlier analysis of several hundred of the donors because counts were too low. Three of the identified cytomegalovirus-associated TCR beta chains were confirmed in vitro to be specific for cytomegalovirus antigens. Immune exposure information for the cohort was limited to CMV serostatus. Strong co-occurrence of HLA alleles, especially DR and DQ, made assigning TCR associations to individual alleles difficult. Some IMGT-functional V segments, including TRBV6-2 and TRBV6-3, could not be distinguished by the 87-base-pair reads and were therefore excluded. Broadly in line with IMGT annotations, most TCR beta V segments showed up in productive rearrangements about 87% or about 30% of the time in an earlier analysis of 587 of the donors. A later analysis found that most CMV-associated TCR beta chains appeared HLA-restricted, with HLA associations seemingly driven largely by CMV exposure. In both the original and validation cohorts, the classifier was reported to diagnose cytomegalovirus status with high specificity and sensitivity.

Note on this clone: The specificity of this receptor is unknown. The input lacks base qualities; no much larger clone sits a single base away.

The germline V gene (reference sequence) specifies LNHDA as CDR1 and SQIVND as CDR2. V is clipped by 8 bases and J by 2 bases, and the sequence between their germline boundaries is 12 bases long. From the cysteine through the phenylalanine, the CDR3 covers 13 amino acids. Kept here is only the CDR3 DNA, which spans 39 bases and is read in frame from base 1. The library was obtained by the immunoSEQ multiplex PCR assay. For the multiplex PCR, a mixture combining 60 forward primers for TCR Vbeta segments and 13 reverse primers for TCR Jbeta segments was used. Amplification of the CDR3 region of rearranged TCR beta genes was performed with a multiplex PCR assay on genomic DNA. Amplified TCR beta libraries were sequenced as 87-base-pair reads on the Illumina HiSeq System. Regarding the original processing steps: A later analysis counted about 80 million unique TCR beta chains across the 700 or so repertoires, and some 11 million of these chains were shared by at least two donors. Raw reads were error-corrected and collapsed into unique sequences with a nearest-neighbor algorithm that merged closely related sequences to remove PCR and sequencing errors. V, D and J gene segments were assigned by aligning CDR3 sequences to IMGT reference sequences. Each retained sequence needed at least a six-nucleotide match to both a V gene segment and a J gene segment. A rearrangement counted as productive if the CDR3 had no stop codons and remained in frame with V and J, and every other rearrangement counted as non-productive. CDR3 was defined according to IMGT convention as the region running from the second conserved V-encoded cysteine to the conserved J-encoded phenylalanine. The earlier analysis of 587 of the donors excluded sequences that lacked an unambiguous match to a single V gene segment. An earlier analysis of about 600 of the donors called V segments functional above 56.7% productive rearrangements and segregating when the between-donor standard deviation exceeded 5%. A statistical classification framework was built for diagnosing cytomegalovirus status from the catalog of TCR beta chain sequences. A later analysis assigned V and J genes by comparing TCR nucleotide sequences with IMGT/GENE-DB human TR gene sequences. In a later analysis, CDR3 sequences and most-parsimonious VDJ recombination scenarios were assigned using the TCRdist pipeline. In a later analysis, each TCR beta chain was defined by its CDR3 amino acid sequence together with its V-gene family, and reads without a unique V-gene family were excluded. To address suspected cross-contamination and a sequencing artifact, a later analysis removed approximately 590 highly shared, low-generation-probability nucleotide sequences. A later analysis calculated a clonal expansion index for each public chain from normalized within-repertoire ranks of inferred template counts. A later analysis computed generation probabilities with a VDJ recombination model fitted to out-of-frame rearrangements, and checked the results against IGoR. In a later analysis, TCR-TCR, TCR-HLA and TCR-CMV co-occurrence was scored with hypergeometric tests, and a repertoire-size bias correction was applied to TCR pairs. To estimate false discovery rates, a later analysis permuted the HLA or CMV assignments 20 times. A later analysis grouped co-occurring TCRs with DBSCAN, adding TCRdist sequence similarity when clustering within HLA-allele-positive subsets. Repertoires with fewer than 30,000 or more than 120,000 public chains, plus five repertoires with anomalous nucleotide sharing, were excluded from co-occurrence clustering. Not all clones reach the TCRdb copy of this immuneACCESS table, which keeps in-frame sequences only. Checked studies attribute under half of the gap to unresolved V genes and leave the rest unexplained. V, J and clone size derive from that table, while D and trimming were established from the DNA sequence. This sample comprises about 150,000 clones, roughly 73% of them detected only once. The ten largest clones represent approximately 10% of the sample.

The cohort comprised some 680 healthy bone marrow donors. At the time of sampling, all cohort members were nominally healthy, though unrecorded immune exposures were likely present. The donor tested CMV seropositive, placing the donor among the 310 or so seropositive members of the cohort. Each donor provided a peripheral blood sample, and peripheral blood mononuclear cells were used for TCR beta sequencing. The Qiagen DNeasy Blood Extraction Kit was used to extract genomic DNA from the blood cell samples. The receptor was derived from a man aged 18-30 years in good health and CMV-seropositive. The sequencing input was PBMCs. Rearrangement joined TRBV19 to TRBJ1-1, with the identity of the D gene unclear. The CDR3 corresponds to CASRDKFNTEAFF. The DNA is as follows: TGTGCCAGTCGAGACAAATTTAACACTGAAGCTTTCTTT.